These 24 T cell receptor beta chains share one sample of origin, sequenced in a study of blood T cell repertoires in COVID-19 (TCRdb year 2020). The library was produced with the immunoSEQ multiplex PCR assay. In TCRdb, the immuneACCESS table is reduced to in-frame sequences with V and J assigned. These tables do not hold every clone; where another copy was compared, an unresolved V gene accounts for under half, and the others remain unexplained. Across this sample there are over 100,000 clones, with almost 70% seen only once. The leading ten clones occupy about 1.9% of the sample. Material for sequencing was peripheral blood. These receptors were obtained from a woman in her 70s with acute or convalescent COVID-19.

The CDR3 protein is CASGLWGVYNSPLHF. For the CDR3, the DNA is TGTGCTAGTGGTTTGTGGGGGGTCTATAATTCACCCCTCCACTTT. The chain is built from TRBV12-5 and TRBJ1-6, with D possibly matching TRBD1 (5 bases). Germline loops: CDR1 LGHNT, CDR2 FRNRAP. CDR3 length: 15 amino acids. V was shortened by 2 bases and J by 3 bases, with 8 bases between the two germline ends.

The chain combines TRBV11-2 with TRBJ2-1; TRBD1 matches 8 bases. Germline V gene data show CDR1 as SGHAT and CDR2 as FQNNGV. The CDR3 has 16 residues. The J segment lost 0 bases and the V segment lost 5 bases, leaving 6 bases of the junction unmatched. The CDR3 DNA is TGTGCCAGCAGCGCGACAGGGGACAGCTCCTACAATGAGCAGTTCTTC. This codes for CASSATGDSSYNEQFF.

The chain uses TRBV28 and TRBJ1-5; TRBD1 matches 8 bases. Per germline, CDR1 MDHEN and CDR2 SYDVKM. After removal of 6 bases from V and 0 bases from J, the junction contained 10 bases not matched to a gene. There are 17 residues in the CDR3. CDR3 loop: CASSSEQGAYSNQPQHF. The CDR3 nucleotides read TGTGCCAGCAGCTCAGAGCAGGGGGCCTATAGCAATCAGCCCCAGCATTTT.

Only a few counts were recorded for this clone. The chain is built from TRBV29-1 and TRBJ2-3, with D maybe TRBD2 (6 bases). Trimming pared 6 bases from V and 1 base from J, leaving 17 bases between. This CDR3 comprises 15 residues. Germline CDR1 is SQVTM and CDR2 is ANQGSEA. CDR3 sequence: CSVEGRTGRTDTQYF. The CDR3 DNA is TGCAGCGTGGAGGGACGGACGGGACGCACAGATACGCAGTATTTT.

On this clone: A much larger clonotype is one base distant, so this may be a read error. This chain joins TRBV11-3 and TRBJ1-1; D may be TRBD1 (6 bases). The CDR3 covers 13 residues. V lost 5 bases and J 3 bases, leaving 10 bases between the germline ends. Germline V lookup: CDR1 SGHNT, CDR2 YENEEA. The CDR3, as DNA: TGTGCCAGCAGCCCCAGGGGAGACACTGAAGCTTTCTTT. This sequence encodes CASSPRGDTEAFF.

About this clone itself: The sample holds other DNA sequences that translate to the same CDR3. This chain uses TRBV28 with TRBJ1-2; tentatively, D is TRBD1 (5 bases). Germline V gene sequence: CDR1 MDHEN, CDR2 SYDVKM. The CDR3 sequence is 12 residues long. The germline V and J ends were trimmed by 5 bases and 4 bases, with 8 bases remaining between them. The CDR3 coding sequence is TGTGCCAGCAGTCTGGGGGGCTATGGCTACACCTTC. It codes for CASSLGGYGYTF.

The genes are TRBV25-1 and TRBJ2-1, with TRBD2 matching 8 bases. CDR1 and CDR2 from the germline V gene are MGHDK and SYGVNS. CDR3 length: 16 amino acids. Losses at the gene ends were 1 base for V and 5 bases for J; bases not matched to a gene: 7. CDR3: CASSEWGSGNHNEQFF. The DNA of the CDR3 is TGTGCCAGCAGTGAATGGGGTAGCGGGAACCACAATGAGCAGTTCTTC.

The chain employs TRBV9 and TRBJ2-2; TRBD1 agrees at 10 bases. The CDR3 totals 16 residues. The V segment lost 3 bases and the J segment 3 bases; nucleotides outside the gene matches: 5. The germline V gene encodes CDR1 SGDLS and CDR2 YYNGEE. The DNA of the CDR3 is TGTGCCAGCAGCGACCGGGACAGGGGAGACACCGGGGAGCTGTTTTTT. Residues: CASSDRDRGDTGELFF.

This clone was seen repeatedly, ten times or more. V usage is TRBV2 and J usage is TRBJ1-1; 7 bases match TRBD1. Germline V gives CDR1 SNHLY, CDR2 FYNNEI. V was clipped by 11 bases and J by 4 bases; unmatched bases: 10. This CDR3 is 13 amino acids long. The CDR3 sequence is CAQGDIGGTEAFF. The CDR3 DNA sequence: TGTGCCCAGGGGGATATCGGGGGCACTGAAGCTTTCTTT.

A few counts support this clone. The chain couples TRBV2 to TRBJ2-1, with D unclear. Germline CDR1 reads SNHLY; CDR2 reads FYNNEI. This CDR3 contains 13 residues. With 2 bases removed from V and 6 bases from J, the gap between germline ends came to 8 bases. The CDR3, as DNA: TGTGCCAGCAGTGAATCAGCGCGCAATGAGCAGTTCTTC. Residues: CASSESARNEQFF.

The V call is TRBV9, the J call TRBJ1-6, with TRBD1 identical over 7 bases. CDR1 and CDR2 from the germline V gene are SGDLS and YYNGEE. This CDR3 spans 16 amino acids. J lost 6 bases, V lost 0 bases, and 6 bases had no gene match. CDR3 sequence (DNA): TGTGCCAGCAGCGTAGACCCGACAGGGATTAATTCACCCCTCCACTTT. Translated: CASSVDPTGINSPLHF.

This chain links TRBV5-1 with TRBJ2-2; 12 positions agree with TRBD2. V was pared by 4 bases and J by 0 bases, with 7 bases of the junction left unmatched. The CDR3 runs to 18 residues. Germline assignment: CDR1 SGHRS and CDR2 YFSETQ. The CDR3 is CASSPRGLAGANTGELFF. CDR3 coding DNA: TGCGCCAGCAGCCCTCGGGGACTAGCGGGCGCGAACACCGGGGAGCTGTTTTTT.

This clone was detected a few times. The chain uses TRBV2 and TRBJ1-5; TRBD1 might be the D (5 bases). Trimming took off 8 bases at V and 2 bases at J, with 10 bases between the two ends. Germline V lookup: CDR1 SNHLY, CDR2 FYNNEI. CDR3 length: 13 residues. CDR3 protein: CASWGGGNQPQHF. In DNA, the CDR3 is TGTGCCAGCTGGGGGGGAGGCAATCAGCCCCAGCATTTT.

This rearrangement joins TRBV4-1 to TRBJ1-5; 7 nucleotides line up with TRBD1. Germline CDR1 MGHRA, CDR2 YSYEKL. The CDR3 runs to 15 residues. The ends lost 3 bases at V and 0 bases at J; junction bases unmatched: 2. The chain's CDR3 is CASSHGQASNQPQHF. In DNA, the CDR3 is TGCGCCAGCAGCCACGGACAGGCTAGCAATCAGCCCCAGCATTTT.

The chain couples TRBV12-3 or TRBV12-4 to TRBJ2-2, with a weak D call TRBD1 (5 bases). The ends were cut back, 6 bases at V and 6 bases at J, with 8 bases in the middle. This CDR3 spans 12 amino acids. The CDR3 DNA is TGTGCCAGCAGCAGGGAATCCGGGGAGCTGTTTTTT. The encoded protein is CASSRESGELFF.

The chain recombines TRBV9 with TRBJ1-2, with D possibly matching TRBD1 (5 bases). Germline CDR1 is SGDLS and CDR2 is YYNGEE. V shed 0 bases and J shed 4 bases, with 7 bases lying between them. This CDR3 contains 13 residues. The CDR3 DNA follows: TGTGCCAGCAGCGTAGAGCAGGGCTATGGCTACACCTTC. As protein: CASSVEQGYGYTF.

The chain carries TRBV9 and TRBJ2-2; 12 bases fit TRBD2. V was pared by 5 bases and J by 2 bases, with 4 bases of the junction left unmatched. Germline-derived CDR1 and CDR2 are SGDLS and YYNGEE. The CDR3 totals 16 residues. DNA of the CDR3: TGTGCCAGCAGAGGAGGACTAGCGGGAAACACCGGGGAGCTGTTTTTT. Residues: CASRGGLAGNTGELFF.

A few counts support this clone. V is TRBV19 and J is TRBJ2-7, with D possibly being TRBD2 (6 bases). Germline CDR1 LNHDA, CDR2 SQIVND (reference sequence). This CDR3 region has 14 residues. V was pared by 4 bases and J by 3 bases, with 13 bases between. CDR3 sequence reads: CASSRGVRNYEQYF. The CDR3, as DNA: TGTGCCAGTAGTAGGGGGGTCAGGAACTACGAGCAGTACTTC.

The chain employs TRBV7-9 and TRBJ2-7; 7 bases align to TRBD2. CDR1 and CDR2 (germline): SEHNR, FQNEAQ (reference sequence). The trim removed 3 bases at V and 4 bases at J, leaving 9 bases unmatched. The CDR3 spans 15 residues. The CDR3 bases are TGTGCCAGCAGCTTCGTTGGGAGGGTTCCTTACGAGCAGTACTTC. Amino acid sequence: CASSFVGRVPYEQYF. The whole variable domain, filled in from reference TRBV7-9 and TRBJ2-7, reads DTGVSQNPRHKITKRGQNVTFRCDPISEHNRLYWYRQTLGQGPEFLTYFQNEAQLEKSRLLSDRFSAERPKGSFSTLEIQRTEQGDSAMYLCASSFVGRVPYEQYFGPGTRLTVT.

This clone was seen only once. J is TRBJ1-2 and V is TRBV2, with TRBD1 matching over 9 bases. The CDR3 runs 16 residues. V was clipped by 4 bases and J by 7 bases; unmatched bases: 13. Germline assignment: CDR1 SNHLY and CDR2 FYNNEI. This CDR3 is CASSGKRQGEGVGYTF. As DNA, the CDR3 is TGTGCCAGCAGTGGCAAGCGACAGGGGGAAGGGGTTGGCTACACCTTC. The complete variable domain, with remaining parts taken from reference TRBV2 and TRBJ1-2, reads EPEVTQTPSHQVTQMGQEVILRCVPISNHLYFYWYRQILGQKVEFLVSFYNNEISEKSEIFDDQFSVERPDGSNFTLKIRSTKLEDSAMYFCASSGKRQGEGVGYTFGSGTRLTVV.

This clone came up once. The V gene is TRBV28, the J gene TRBJ2-7; a weak D match, TRBD2 (6 bases). CDR1 MDHEN and CDR2 SYDVKM come from the germline V gene. V lost 7 bases and J 0 bases, leaving 13 bases between the germline ends. The CDR3 totals 14 residues. CDR3 nucleotides: TGTGCCAGCATACCGGGGGATACCTCCTACGAGCAGTACTTC. Protein: CASIPGDTSYEQYF.

The genes are TRBV6-6 and TRBJ2-2; 11 bases are a match to TRBD1. Germline V gene data show CDR1 as MNHNY and CDR2 as SVGAGI (reference sequence). Germline trimming cut 6 bases from V and 4 bases from J; bases unmatched to any gene: 7. The CDR3 contains 16 residues. The CDR3 loop is CASRSRDRGFTGELFF. The CDR3 region has the DNA TGTGCCAGCAGGTCCCGGGACAGGGGGTTCACCGGGGAGCTGTTTTTT.

The gene calls are TRBV3-1 (or the pseudogene TRBV3-2) and TRBJ2-1, with unresolved D. Germline assignment: CDR1 LGHDT and CDR2 YNNKEL (reference sequence). Trimming removed 0 bases from V and 12 bases from J, with 12 bases in between. The CDR3 runs 13 residues. The CDR3 DNA sequence: TGTGCCAGCAGCCAAGACCCACGCGTTGGGCAGTTCTTC. Its translation: CASSQDPRVGQFF.

The J gene is TRBJ2-7, the V gene TRBV9; 9 positions match TRBD2. There are 16 residues in the CDR3. From germline, CDR1 is SGDLS and CDR2 YYNGEE. The V gene end was trimmed by 4 bases and the J gene end by 2 bases; junction bases not matched to a gene: 10. Written as DNA, the CDR3 is TGTGCCAGCAGCCCCTTCGTAGCGGGGGCCACCTACGAGCAGTACTTC. Protein: CASSPFVAGATYEQYF.